A selection of T cell receptor beta chains follows, all from one sample in a study of blood T cells in healthy people across ages. TCRdb redid the calling of the 5' RACE reads with MiXCR, one entry per CDR3 protein. The table includes roughly 800,000 distinct CDR3 sequences, 58% detected once. The specimen sequenced was blood. The receptors were gathered from a man aged 25-45 years in good health. CDR3s include the opening cysteine and the closing phenylalanine or tryptophan. The D gene is left open where the match is weak. The size of a clone is reported for some rows only, either as once, few or many, or as a class for expanded clones.

CDR3: CASSTDIITGELFF
DNA: TGTGCCAGCAGCACGGACATAATCACCGGGGAGCTGTTTTTT
D: -
size: -
J: TRBJ2-2
length: 14
V: TRBV7-2

CDR3: CASSEAIGARNSPLHF
DNA: TGTGCCAGCAGTGAAGCGATAGGGGCGAGGAATTCACCCCTCCACTTT
D: -
size: -
J: TRBJ1-6
length: 16
V: TRBV6-1

CDR3: CASSPKTGALNEKLFF
DNA: TGCGCCAGCAGCCCAAAAACAGGGGCCCTTAATGAAAAACTGTTTTTT
D: TRBD1
size: -
J: TRBJ1-4
length: 16
V: TRBV4-3

CDR3: CASSQEGQANQPQHF
DNA: TGTGCCAGCAGCCAAGAGGGACAGGCCAATCAGCCCCAGCATTTT
D: TRBD1
size: -
J: TRBJ1-5
length: 15
V: TRBV7-9

CDR3: CAIAYGPAVSYEQYF
DNA: TGTGCCATCGCATACGGGCCGGCTGTATCCTACGAGCAGTACTTT
D: -
size: -
J: TRBJ2-7
length: 15
V: TRBV10-3

CDR3: CASRGTPTDTQYF
DNA: TGCGCCAGCCGGGGGACCCCCACAGATACGCAGTATTTT
D: -
size: -
J: TRBJ2-3
length: 13
V: TRBV5-1

CDR3: CSAVDRSTDTQYF
DNA: TGCAGTGCAGTCGACAGAAGCACAGATACGCAGTATTTT
D: -
size: -
J: TRBJ2-3
length: 13
V: TRBV20-1

CDR3: CSVDEGGSYEQYF
DNA: TGCAGCGTTGATGAGGGGGGTAGCTACGAGCAGTACTTC
D: -
size: few
J: TRBJ2-7
length: 13
V: TRBV29-1

CDR3: CSASLGRRGDNEQFF
DNA: TGCAGTGCTAGTCTGGGAAGGCGGGGGGACAATGAGCAGTTCTTC
D: TRBD2
size: -
J: TRBJ2-1
length: 15
V: TRBV20-1

CDR3: CASSFGGQTQYF
DNA: TGTGCCAGCAGCTTTGGGGGGCAAACGCAGTATTTT
D: -
size: few
J: TRBJ2-3
length: 12
V: TRBV11-2

CDR3: CASSLGGSITYEQYF
DNA: TGCGCCAGCAGCTTGGGCGGGAGTATAACCTACGAGCAGTACTTC
D: TRBD2
size: -
J: TRBJ2-7
length: 15
V: TRBV5-1